This TCR beta chain was sequenced in a study of T cell responses to AZD1222 COVID-19 vaccine. In the study overall: Whether given at about 4 or about 12 weeks, second doses were pooled. The study's findings and limits: Researchers report vaccine-associated CD4 TCRs spanning spike, with dominance at 160-218 and 743-854. Among those given AZD1222, only five or six were seropositive at baseline.

The method was immunoSEQ multiplex PCR; TCRdb's version includes in-frame clones alone and lacks a portion of them. The sample carries approximately 84,000 clones, approximately 88% recorded once. CDR1 SQVTM and CDR2 ANQGSEA come from the germline V gene. V dropped 0 bases and J dropped 4; count of bases not matched to a gene: 9. This CDR3 has 17 residues. With respect to this clone: Its cognate antigen is unknown.

The TCR was taken from an adult in good health. This chain uses TRBV29-1 with TRBJ2-5; 12 bases agree with TRBD2. The sequencing here drew on peripheral blood, taken on day 0 of AZD1222 vaccination. This CDR3 is CSVEDPTSGRGGETQYF. The CDR3 DNA reads TGCAGCGTTGAAGATCCGACTAGCGGGAGAGGAGGAGAGACCCAGTACTTC.